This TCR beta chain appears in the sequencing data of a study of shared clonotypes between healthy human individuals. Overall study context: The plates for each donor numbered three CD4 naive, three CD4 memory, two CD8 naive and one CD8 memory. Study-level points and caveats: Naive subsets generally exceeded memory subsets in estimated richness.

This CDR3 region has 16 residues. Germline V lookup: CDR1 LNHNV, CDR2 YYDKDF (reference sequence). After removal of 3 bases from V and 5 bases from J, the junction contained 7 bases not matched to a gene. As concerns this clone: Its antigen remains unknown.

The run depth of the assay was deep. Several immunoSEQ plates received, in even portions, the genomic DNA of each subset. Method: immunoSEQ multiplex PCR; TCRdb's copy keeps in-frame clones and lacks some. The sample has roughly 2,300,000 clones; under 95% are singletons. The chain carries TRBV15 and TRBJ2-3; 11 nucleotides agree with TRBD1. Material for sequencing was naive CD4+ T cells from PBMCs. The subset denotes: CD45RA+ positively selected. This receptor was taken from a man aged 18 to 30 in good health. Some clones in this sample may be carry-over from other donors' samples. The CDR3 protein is CATSSPRGQGGDTQYF. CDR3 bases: TGTGCCACCAGCAGTCCTCGGGGACAGGGGGGAGATACGCAGTATTTT.